These 17 T cell receptor beta chains came from one sample sequenced in a study of blood T cells in healthy people across ages (dated by TCRdb to the mid-2010s). The receptor library was made with 5' RACE. Sequencing took place on an Illumina HiSeq 2500. A second roughly 7 to 11 cycle PCR used a sample-barcoded 5' primer and a J-beta primer mix. TCRdb reprocessing: public reads trimmed at Q25 with fastp, clones called with MiXCR, in-frame beta chains kept. Every distinct CDR3 protein forms one entry, paired with its most common genes and DNA. The table for this sample lists 1.2 million to 1.5 million distinct CDR3 sequences; 42% of them were counted only once. The ten biggest clones cover 6.5% to 10% of the sample. Sequencing was done on a sample of blood. All receptors come from a woman aged 18-35 years in good health.

This clonotype was seen a few times. The chain carries TRBV29-1 and TRBJ2-5; D is unclear. Trimming shortened V by 7 bases and J by 11 bases, and 14 bases separated the two germline ends. The CDR3 has 10 residues. Germline CDR1 and CDR2: SQVTM and ANQGSEA. CDR3 sequence reads: CSAANNEQYF. The CDR3 region has the DNA TGCAGCGCCGCAAACAATGAGCAGTACTTC.

This clonotype was observed once. The rearrangement joins TRBV27 to TRBJ1-2; 7 bases are a match to TRBD1. The V gene end was trimmed by 8 bases and the J gene end by 0 bases; junction bases not matched to a gene: 9. CDR1 is MNHEY, CDR2 SMNVEV, per germline (reference sequence). The CDR3 contains 15 residues. In DNA, the CDR3 is TGTGCCAGCCGACTGGGGGACAGAGCTAACTATGGCTACACCTTC. Its translation: CASRLGDRANYGYTF.

The chain carries TRBV5-1 and TRBJ2-1; 9 bases agree with TRBD2. The junction had 8 bases not matched to a gene; V was cut back by 2 bases and J by 8 bases. Germline assignment: CDR1 SGHRS and CDR2 YFSETQ. This CDR3 has 15 amino acids. The CDR3 loop is CASSLDGTSPHEQFF. CDR3 DNA sequence: TGCGCCAGCAGCTTAGACGGGACTAGCCCCCATGAGCAGTTCTTC.

Comment on this clonotype: The junction shows a germline mismatch at one end, possibly a read error. The chain uses TRBV5-1 and TRBJ2-1; maybe TRBD2 (5 bases). Germline-derived CDR1 and CDR2 are SGHRS and YFSETQ. There are 15 residues in the CDR3. The CDR3 spells CASSAQLVSDNEQFF. The CDR3 coding sequence is TGCGCCAGCAGCGCCCAACTAGTCTCCGACAATGAGCAGTTCTTC. The variable domain in full, completed from reference TRBV5-1 and TRBJ2-1, reads KAGVTQTPRYLIKTRGQQVTLSCSPISGHRSVSWYQQTPGQGLQFLFEYFSETQRNKGNFPGRFSGRQFSNSRSEMNVSTLELGDSALYLCASSAQLVSDNEQFFGPGTRLTVL.

This sequence joins TRBV5-6 and TRBJ2-1; 7 positions match TRBD1. V dropped 7 bases and J dropped 0; count of bases not matched to a gene: 10. Germline V gene sequence: CDR1 SGHDT, CDR2 YYEEEE. The CDR3 sequence is 16 residues long. For the CDR3, the DNA is TGTGCCAGCCGCACGGGACAGCGGAGCTCCTACAATGAGCAGTTCTTC. This sequence encodes CASRTGQRSSYNEQFF.

This sequence joins TRBV6-5 and TRBJ2-3; TRBD2 aligns across 8 bases. Germline V lookup: CDR1 MNHEY, CDR2 SVGAGI. This CDR3 comprises 16 residues. After removal of 6 bases from V and 0 bases from J, the junction contained 8 bases not matched to a gene. CDR3 region: CASRPPGTRSTDTQYF. In DNA, the CDR3 is TGTGCCAGCAGACCTCCCGGGACTAGGAGCACAGATACGCAGTATTTT.

The V call is TRBV5-6, the J call TRBJ1-2; no firm D call. Germline CDR1 and CDR2: SGHDT and YYEEEE. V lost 2 bases and J 5 bases, leaving 16 bases between the germline ends. There are 15 residues in the CDR3. The CDR3 reads CASSLRAQKFYGYTF. The CDR3 nucleotides are TGTGCCAGCAGCTTACGGGCTCAAAAGTTTTATGGCTACACCTTC.

This chain connects TRBV6-5 to TRBJ2-2, with 7 bases aligning to TRBD1. Looked up from germline, CDR1 is MNHEY and CDR2 is SVGAGI. With 5 bases clipped from V and 4 bases from J, the junction kept 7 bases outside the gene matches. This CDR3 region has 15 residues. CDR3 coding DNA: TGTGCCAGCAGTCCCGGGACAGTCCTCACCGGGGAGCTGTTTTTT. It specifies CASSPGTVLTGELFF.

This clonotype was seen a handful of times. The chain has TRBV10-3 and TRBJ1-5; TRBD1 matches 7 bases. CDR3 size: 13 residues. Trimming removed 3 bases from V and 7 bases from J; junction bases left unmatched: 3. CDR1 and CDR2 from the germline V gene are ENHRY and SYGVKD. The CDR3 sequence is CAISDDRAQPQHF. DNA of the CDR3: TGTGCCATCAGTGACGACAGGGCGCAGCCCCAGCATTTT.

This clonotype was seen a few times. The CDR3 coding sequence is TGCAGTGCACCAACCGTGGAGACCCAGTACTTC. Amino acid sequence: CSAPTVETQYF. This chain joins TRBV20-1 and TRBJ2-5; D not resolved. The ends were cut back, 6 bases at V and 5 bases at J, with 10 bases in the middle. The CDR3 sequence is 11 residues long. Looked up from germline, CDR1 is DFQATT and CDR2 is SNEGSKA (reference sequence).

The rearrangement uses TRBV7-9 and TRBJ1-1; tentative D call: TRBD1 (6 bases). Trimming removed 4 bases from V and 4 bases from J, with 13 bases in between. Germline loops: CDR1 SEHNR, CDR2 FQNEAQ (reference sequence). This CDR3 comprises 14 residues. The CDR3 nucleotides read TGTGCCAGCAGCTATGGTGGGGGGGCCACTGAAGCTTTCTTT. It is translated as CASSYGGGATEAFF.

This clonotype was seen a few times. The chain combines TRBV5-1 with TRBJ2-7; TRBD1 matches 7 bases. This CDR3 contains 14 residues. The germline V gene encodes CDR1 SGHRS and CDR2 YFSETQ. V gave up 4 bases and J gave up 5 bases; unmatched junction bases: 9. In DNA, the CDR3 is TGCGCCAGCAGCGGACGGACAGGAAAAGACGAGCAGTACTTC. Translation gives CASSGRTGKDEQYF.

The CDR3 here is CASSIGGRSEKLFF. In DNA form, the CDR3 reads TGTGCCAGTAGTATTGGGGGGCGAAGTGAAAAACTGTTTTTT. The chain joins TRBV19 to TRBJ1-4, with a possible D match to TRBD1 (6 bases). This CDR3 has 14 residues. Germline V gene lookup returns CDR1 LNHDA and CDR2 SQIVND (reference sequence). Trimming shortened V by 3 bases and J by 7 bases, and 12 bases separated the two germline ends.

This clonotype appeared a few times. V gene TRBV25-1 combines with J gene TRBJ2-7; the D call may be TRBD1 or TRBD2 (6 bases each). The V and J ends lost 8 bases and 3 bases respectively, with 14 bases between them. This CDR3 is 13 amino acids long. CDR1 and CDR2 from the germline V gene are MGHDK and SYGVNS. The CDR3 nucleotides read TGTGCCAGCCGGGGGCAGAACAACTACGAGCAGTACTTC. Residues: CASRGQNNYEQYF.

With regard to this clonotype: A junction end diverges from the germline sequence, so it may reflect a read error. The CDR3 sequence is CAGSWGYEQYF. The DNA of the CDR3 is TGTGCCGGCAGTTGGGGGTACGAGCAGTACTTC. The genes are TRBV27 and TRBJ2-7, with D tentatively TRBD1 or TRBD2 (5 bases each). CDR3 length: 11 residues. Germline CDR1 reads MNHEY; CDR2 reads SMNVEV (reference sequence).

A few counts support this clonotype. The CDR3 is CAIREQGAGEKLFF. CDR3 in DNA: TGTGCCATCAGGGAACAGGGGGCTGGTGAAAAACTGTTTTTT. The rearrangement joins TRBV10-3 to TRBJ1-4; 9 nucleotides match TRBD1. This CDR3 has 14 residues. Germline-derived CDR1 and CDR2 are ENHRY and SYGVKD. The J segment lost 7 bases and the V segment lost 6 bases, leaving 6 bases of the junction unmatched.

The chain links TRBV7-8 to TRBJ2-4, with TRBD1 matching over 8 bases. In germline, CDR1 is SGHVS, CDR2 FQNEAQ. The J segment lost 5 bases and the V segment lost 5 bases, leaving 8 bases of the junction unmatched. The CDR3 covers 15 residues. CDR3 residues: CASSPANRGENIQYF. CDR3 bases: TGTGCCAGCAGCCCCGCAAACAGGGGGGAAAACATTCAGTACTTC.